This TCR beta chain was obtained from a study of Ad26.COV2.S vaccination and SARS-CoV-2 variants. The overall study: The donor participated in the COV1001 trial, in its Ad26.COV2.S arm. General study findings and limits: Recipients of either vaccine or placebo displayed similar breadth of non-spike TCRs. The TCR-based breadth and depth measures might underestimate overall T cell responses.

The CDR3 has 18 residues. Per germline, CDR1 SGHKS and CDR2 YYEKEE (reference sequence). With 0 bases clipped from V and 0 bases from J, the junction kept 5 bases outside the gene matches. On this clone itself: As yet, its antigen is unknown.

Treatment indicated: around 19 received Ad26.COV2.S at low or high dose, single or two shots; roughly five received placebo; per-sample allocation not given. The samples were gathered on day 63 after the first injection of vaccine or placebo. This Boston cohort included adults aged 18-55 years. Generated by immunoSEQ multiplex PCR, the TCRdb table keeps only in-frame clones and is missing some. The sample shows fewer than 400,000 clones, around four fifths of them seen only once. This chain joins TRBV5-5 and TRBJ2-1; 11 bases fit TRBD1. Specimen: peripheral blood, collected in a trial of Ad26.COV2.S vaccine versus placebo. The TCR was taken from a person between 18 and 65 years old who received the Ad26.COV2.S COVID-19 vaccine or a placebo. The CDR3 region is CASSLAWTGGTSYNEQFF. The CDR3 DNA sequence: TGTGCCAGCAGCTTGGCCTGGACAGGGGGCACCTCCTACAATGAGCAGTTCTTC.